This T cell receptor beta chain was recovered during a study of blood T cell repertoires in COVID-19. Study-wide context: The origin of the acute and convalescent COVID-19 samples was the United States, Italy and Spain.

V was shortened by 2 bases and J by 3 bases, with 10 bases between the two germline ends. The CDR3 sequence is 14 residues long. Germline CDR1 is MNHEY and CDR2 is SMNVEV (reference sequence). Generated by immunoSEQ multiplex PCR, the TCRdb table keeps only in-frame clones and is missing some. The data show roughly 250,000 clones, about 87% seen once. The chain carries TRBV27 and TRBJ1-1, with D unclear. This TCR was recovered from a woman aged 25-40 years with acute COVID-19. Input material: PBMCs or T cells enriched from blood (not recorded which). This chain's CDR3 is CASSLNPVDTEAFF. CDR3 DNA: TGTGCCAGCAGTTTAAACCCGGTGGACACTGAAGCTTTCTTT.